The 5 T cell receptor beta chains below come from one sample, sequenced in a study of blood T cell repertoires in COVID-19. TCRdb's table, derived via immunoSEQ multiplex PCR, lists solely in-frame clones and lacks some. The sample has a few hundred thousand clones; 88% are singletons. Source material: peripheral blood. These TCRs come from a woman younger than 45 with COVID-19, enrolled during active disease.

The chain combines TRBV28 with TRBJ1-5; D gene ambiguous. The CDR3 length is 14 residues. Germline CDR1 is MDHEN and CDR2 is SYDVKM. V lost 3 bases and J 3 bases, leaving 9 bases between the germline ends. The CDR3 here is CASSLYSLNQPQHF. CDR3 DNA sequence: TGTGCCAGCAGTTTGTACAGTCTCAATCAGCCCCAGCATTTT. Full variable domain (rest looked up from reference TRBV28 and TRBJ1-5): DVKVTQSSRYLVKRTGEKVFLECVQDMDHENMFWYRQDPGLGLRLIYFSYDVKMKEKGDIPEGYSVSREKKERFSLILESASTNQTSMYLCASSLYSLNQPQHFGDGTRLSIL.

V is TRBV4-1 and J is TRBJ2-7, with D possibly being TRBD1 (6 bases). Germline CDR1 MGHRA, CDR2 YSYEKL. The CDR3 is made up of 13 amino acids. V lost 2 bases to trimming and J lost 7 bases, with 12 bases between them. The CDR3 protein is CASSQWRTEEQYF. In DNA form, the CDR3 reads TGCGCCAGCAGCCAATGGAGGACAGAAGAGCAGTACTTC.

This sequence joins TRBV27 and TRBJ1-3, with TRBD1 matching over 8 bases. V lost 4 bases and J lost 7; bases outside the gene matches: 3. CDR3 length: 13 residues. CDR1 and CDR2 from the germline V gene are MNHEY and SMNVEV (reference sequence). The CDR3 bases are TGTGCCAGCAGTTCGTGGACAGGGAACACCATATATTTT. Translating gives CASSSWTGNTIYF.

CDR3 DNA sequence: TGTGCTAGCAGCCCACAGACTAGCCGTAAATACGAGCAGTACGTC. It yields the protein CASSPQTSRKYEQYV. The rearrangement links TRBV7-7 to TRBJ2-7; TRBD2 matches 7 bases. CDR3 length: 15 residues. The V gene's germline CDR1 is SSHAT and CDR2 FNYEAQ (reference sequence).

V is TRBV4-2 and J is TRBJ2-1; TRBD2 agrees at 8 bases. The V gene end was trimmed by 0 bases and the J gene end by 6 bases; junction bases not matched to a gene: 7. The V gene's germline CDR1 is LGHNA and CDR2 YNFKEQ. The CDR3 extends over 16 amino acids. The CDR3 protein is CASSQELGTRANEQFF. CDR3 nucleotide sequence: TGTGCCAGCAGCCAAGAACTCGGGACTAGAGCCAATGAGCAGTTCTTC.